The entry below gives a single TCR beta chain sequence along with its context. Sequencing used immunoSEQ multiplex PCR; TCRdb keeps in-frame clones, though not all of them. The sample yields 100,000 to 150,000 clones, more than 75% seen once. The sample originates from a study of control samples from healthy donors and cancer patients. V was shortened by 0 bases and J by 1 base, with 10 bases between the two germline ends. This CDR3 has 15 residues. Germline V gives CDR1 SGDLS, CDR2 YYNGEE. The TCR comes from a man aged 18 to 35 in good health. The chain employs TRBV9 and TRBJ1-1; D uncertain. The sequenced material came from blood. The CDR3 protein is CASSVGVIQNTEAFF. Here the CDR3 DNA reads TGTGCCAGCAGCGTAGGTGTGATCCAGAACACTGAAGCTTTCTTT.